One and the same sample provided the 22 T cell receptor beta chains below, sequenced in a study of early T cells in non-severe SARS-CoV-2 infection. TCRdb analysed the 5' RACE reads with MiXCR anew, one entry per CDR3 protein. Of about 72,000 distinct CDR3 sequences listed, over 9% are singletons. The sequenced sample was whole blood, obtained at baseline. The receptors originated from an adult who was a healthcare worker with PCR-confirmed SARS-CoV-2 infection or an uninfected control (not recorded which).

This sequence joins TRBV7-2 and TRBJ1-2; TRBD1 agrees at 7 bases. Germline CDR1 SGHTA, CDR2 FQGNSA. CDR3 length: 16 amino acids. The J segment lost 4 bases and the V segment lost 5 bases, leaving 13 bases of the junction unmatched. In DNA, the CDR3 is TGTGCCAGCAGCCCCCGTGGGGGAGGGGGCGCCTATGGCTACACCTTC. It specifies CASSPRGGGGAYGYTF.

This clonotype was observed many times. This sequence joins TRBV2 and TRBJ1-2, with no clear D. Germline V lookup: CDR1 SNHLY, CDR2 FYNNEI. This CDR3 has 12 residues. V lost 3 bases and J 7 bases, leaving 9 bases between the germline ends. The DNA for the CDR3 is TGTGCCAGCAGTGATTACCGACTTGGCTACACCTTC. Residues: CASSDYRLGYTF.

This clonotype came up many times. This sequence joins TRBV7-6 and TRBJ1-1; D is undetermined. The V end was cut by 5 bases, the J end by 1 base, with 8 bases between. This CDR3 spans 13 amino acids. Germline CDR1 is SGHVS and CDR2 is FNYEAQ. The CDR3 sequence is CASSVRGNTEAFF. In nucleotides, the CDR3 is TGTGCCAGCAGCGTCCGCGGGAACACTGAAGCTTTCTTT.

CDR3 sequence (DNA): TGCGCCAGCAGCCAAGGACCCGTCGGTGGGCAGTACTTC. This gives the protein CASSQGPVGGQYF. This chain joins TRBV4-1 and TRBJ2-7; D is ambiguous. Trimming shortened V by 1 base and J by 9 bases, and 13 bases separated the two germline ends. This CDR3 has 13 amino acids. CDR1 and CDR2 from the germline V gene are MGHRA and YSYEKL.

This clonotype was seen more than once but under ten times. The rearrangement links TRBV28 to TRBJ1-2; D not resolved. There are 14 residues in the CDR3. Germline CDR1 MDHEN, CDR2 SYDVKM. The V and J ends lost 2 bases and 5 bases respectively, with 12 bases between them. CDR3 in amino acids: CASSLGESFYGYTF. The CDR3 DNA reads as TGTGCCAGCAGTTTAGGAGAAAGCTTTTATGGCTACACCTTC.

The chain has TRBV20-1 and TRBJ2-7; D is perhaps TRBD2 (6 bases). Trimming left V 5 bases short and J 5 bases short, with 16 bases between. The CDR3 has 13 amino acids. Germline V gives CDR1 DFQATT, CDR2 SNEGSKA (reference sequence). The chain's CDR3 is CSASKIGEDEQYF. CDR3 coding DNA: TGCAGTGCTTCGAAAATTGGGGAGGACGAGCAGTACTTC.

The chain combines TRBV30 with TRBJ2-5, with D maybe TRBD1 (5 bases). This CDR3 comprises 12 residues. The V and J ends lost 1 base and 4 bases respectively, with 7 bases between them. From germline, CDR1 is GTSNPN and CDR2 SVGIG (reference sequence). Here the CDR3 DNA reads TGTGCCTGGAGTGACAGGCTAGAGACCCAGTACTTC. It yields the protein CAWSDRLETQYF.

The sample holds many counts of this clonotype. The chain uses TRBV30 and TRBJ1-5; unclear D gene. In germline, CDR1 is GTSNPN, CDR2 SVGIG (reference sequence). The CDR3 consists of 14 residues. V was clipped by 3 bases and J by 7 bases, with 16 bases between them. CDR3 nucleotides: TGTGCCTGGAGCCTAGCGGGGAGGCTGCAGCCCCAGCATTTT. Translation gives CAWSLAGRLQPQHF.

The rearrangement uses TRBV15 and TRBJ2-1, with D perhaps TRBD2 (5 bases). The CDR3 spans 14 residues. The ends were cut back, 0 bases at V and 10 bases at J, with 13 bases in the middle. From germline, CDR1 is LNHNV and CDR2 YYDKDF (reference sequence). CDR3 nucleotides: TGTGCCACCAGCAGAGATCTTATCGGAGGAGAGCAGTTCTTC. Translating it yields CATSRDLIGGEQFF.

V is TRBV2 and J is TRBJ2-7, with TRBD1 identical over 9 bases. CDR1 is SNHLY, CDR2 FYNNEI, per germline. The length of the CDR3 is 14 residues. The V and J ends lost 6 bases and 3 bases, in that order; junction bases with no gene match: 6. The CDR3 reads CASRYDRGGYEQYF. CDR3 nucleotide sequence: TGTGCCAGCAGATACGACAGGGGGGGCTACGAGCAGTACTTC.

The rearrangement joins TRBV12-3 or TRBV12-4 to TRBJ2-3, with TRBD2 matching 9 bases. The CDR3 length is 16 residues. After removal of 6 bases from V and 2 bases from J, the junction contained 9 bases not matched to a gene. The CDR3 coding sequence is TGTGCCAGCAGCAGGAAGCGGGGGGCTCCCACAGATACGCAGTATTTT. Amino acid sequence: CASSRKRGAPTDTQYF.

The genes are TRBV30 and TRBJ1-1; a weak D match, TRBD1 (6 bases). Per germline, CDR1 GTSNPN and CDR2 SVGIG (reference sequence). This CDR3 is 13 amino acids long. V dropped 0 bases and J dropped 1 base, with 6 bases sitting between them. The CDR3 coding sequence is TGTGCCTGGAGTGTAGGGGGGAACACTGAAGCTTTCTTT. Protein: CAWSVGGNTEAFF. The variable domain in full, completed from reference TRBV30 and TRBJ1-1, reads SQTIHQWPATLVQPVGSPLSLECTVEGTSNPNLYWYRQAAGRGLQLLFYSVGIGQISSEVPQNLSASRPQDRQFILSSKKLLLSDSGFYLCAWSVGGNTEAFFGQGTRLTVV.

The rearrangement joins TRBV29-1 to TRBJ2-7; D remains ambiguous. CDR1 is SQVTM, CDR2 ANQGSEA, per germline. CDR3 length: 13 amino acids. Trimming shortened V by 2 bases and J by 2 bases, and 10 bases separated the two germline ends. CDR3: CSVEIPNPYEQYF. CDR3 DNA: TGCAGCGTTGAAATACCCAATCCCTACGAGCAGTACTTC.

This clonotype occurred a few times. V and J are TRBV2 and TRBJ1-1, with unresolved D. The CDR3 consists of 14 residues. V lost 5 bases, J lost 0 bases, and 10 bases lay in between. In germline, CDR1 is SNHLY, CDR2 FYNNEI. CDR3 in amino acids: CASSSQRMNTEAFF. CDR3 bases: TGTGCCAGCAGTTCTCAGCGCATGAACACTGAAGCTTTCTTT. Filled out from reference TRBV2 and TRBJ1-1, the complete variable domain reads EPEVTQTPSHQVTQMGQEVILRCVPISNHLYFYWYRQILGQKVEFLVSFYNNEISEKSEIFDDQFSVERPDGSNFTLKIRSTKLEDSAMYFCASSSQRMNTEAFFGQGTRLTVV.

The chain carries TRBV7-2 and TRBJ2-2; D call uncertain. CDR3 length equals 12 residues. Germline CDR1 reads SGHTA; CDR2 reads FQGNSA. Between the trimmed V and J ends, which lost 2 bases and 8 bases, there was a span of 6 bases. This chain's CDR3 is CASSLIRGELFF. The CDR3 DNA reads as TGTGCCAGCAGCTTAATAAGGGGGGAGCTGTTTTTT.

J is TRBJ2-2 and V is TRBV29-1, with D perhaps matching TRBD1 (7 bases). The CDR3 is made up of 16 amino acids. The germline V and J ends were trimmed by 0 bases and 2 bases, with 13 bases remaining between them. Germline lookup yields CDR1 SQVTM and CDR2 ANQGSEA. DNA of the CDR3: TGCAGCGTTGAAGATCAGGGGGGCCTCAACACCGGGGAGCTGTTTTTT. It yields the protein CSVEDQGGLNTGELFF.

This clonotype came up many times. The chain has TRBV19 and TRBJ2-2; 8 bases agree with TRBD2. The CDR3 extends over 15 amino acids. The V gene end was trimmed by 6 bases and the J gene end by 5 bases; junction bases not matched to a gene: 8. Germline CDR1 and CDR2: LNHDA and SQIVND (reference sequence). The CDR3 protein is CASRGGGPRTGELFF. The CDR3 DNA reads as TGTGCCAGTAGAGGCGGGGGGCCGAGAACCGGGGAGCTGTTTTTT.

This clonotype was seen at least ten times. This chain uses TRBV6-6 with TRBJ2-7; D gene unclear. Trimming removed 3 bases from V and 0 bases from J, with 12 bases in between. CDR1 MNHNY and CDR2 SVGAGI come from the germline V gene (reference sequence). The CDR3 is 15 amino acids. The CDR3 protein is CASSYSPDGSYEQYF. CDR3 in DNA: TGTGCCAGCAGTTATTCCCCAGACGGCTCCTACGAGCAGTACTTC.

The J gene is TRBJ1-2, the V gene TRBV6-1, with 7 positions matching TRBD1. CDR1 MNHNS and CDR2 SASEGT come from the germline V gene. J gave up 8 bases and V 6 bases, and 9 bases lay outside the gene matches. The CDR3 has 13 residues. CDR3 sequence: CASRPPTGVGYTF. The CDR3, as DNA: TGTGCCAGCAGGCCCCCCACAGGGGTAGGCTACACCTTC.

The sample holds a few counts of this clonotype. The genes are TRBV7-2 and TRBJ2-6; 12 bases are a match to TRBD2. J gave up 4 bases and V 5 bases, and 9 bases lay outside the gene matches. The CDR3 is made up of 18 amino acids. CDR1 is SGHTA, CDR2 FQGNSA, per germline. The CDR3 sequence: CASSPGLAGRTGANVLTF. CDR3 sequence (DNA): TGTGCCAGCAGCCCCGGACTAGCGGGGCGCACCGGGGCCAACGTCCTGACTTTC.

This clonotype is termed medium-sized. V is TRBV7-8 and J is TRBJ1-1; 7 bases are a match to TRBD1. The V gene end was trimmed by 5 bases and the J gene end by 8 bases; junction bases not matched to a gene: 5. Germline V lookup: CDR1 SGHVS, CDR2 FQNEAQ. This CDR3 comprises 12 residues. CDR3 sequence reads: CASSLQGGEAFF. In DNA, the CDR3 is TGTGCCAGCAGCCTCCAGGGGGGGGAAGCTTTCTTT. Together with reference TRBV7-8 and TRBJ1-1, the CDR3 gives the full variable domain: GAGVSQSPRYKVAKRGQDVALRCDPISGHVSLFWYQQALGQGPEFLTYFQNEAQLDKSGLPSDRFFAERPEGSVSTLKIQRTQQEDSAVYLCASSLQGGEAFFGQGTRLTVV.

The sample holds a few counts of this clonotype. The rearrangement uses TRBV5-1 and TRBJ2-5; TRBD1 matches 8 bases. The ends lost 4 bases at V and 4 bases at J; junction bases unmatched: 15. CDR3 length equals 17 residues. CDR1 is SGHRS and CDR2 is YFSETQ in the germline V gene. The CDR3 DNA is TGCGCCAGCAGCCGGGGACCTCAGGGGGCGCGAGGAGAGACCCAGTACTTC. This gives the protein CASSRGPQGARGETQYF.